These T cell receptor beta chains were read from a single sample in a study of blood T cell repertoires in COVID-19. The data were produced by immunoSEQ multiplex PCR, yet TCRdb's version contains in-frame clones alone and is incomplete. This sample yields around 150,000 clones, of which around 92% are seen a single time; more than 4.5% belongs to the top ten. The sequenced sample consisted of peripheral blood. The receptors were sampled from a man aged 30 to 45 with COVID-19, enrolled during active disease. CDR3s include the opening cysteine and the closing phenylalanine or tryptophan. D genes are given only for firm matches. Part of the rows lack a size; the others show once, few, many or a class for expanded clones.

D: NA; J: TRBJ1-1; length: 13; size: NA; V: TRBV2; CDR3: CASSEASFDEAFF; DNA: TGTGCCAGCAGTGAAGCCAGTTTTGATGAAGCTTTCTTT
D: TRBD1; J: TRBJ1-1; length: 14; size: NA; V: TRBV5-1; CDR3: CASSFGTGGFEAFF; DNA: TGCGCCAGCAGCTTCGGTACAGGGGGATTTGAAGCTTTCTTT
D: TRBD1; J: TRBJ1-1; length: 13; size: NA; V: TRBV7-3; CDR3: CASSRDRGFEAFF; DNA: TGTGCCAGCAGCAGGGACAGGGGTTTTGAAGCTTTCTTT
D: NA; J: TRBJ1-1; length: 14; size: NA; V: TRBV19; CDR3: CASSFPGLHTEAFF; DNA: TGTGCCAGTAGTTTCCCCGGACTGCACACTGAAGCTTTCTTT
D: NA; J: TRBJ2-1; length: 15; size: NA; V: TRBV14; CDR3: CASSQRGQSRHEQFF; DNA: TGTGCCAGCAGCCAGCGGGGGCAGTCCAGGCATGAGCAGTTCTTC
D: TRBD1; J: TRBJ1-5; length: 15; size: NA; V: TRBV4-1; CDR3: CASSPRTGLGQPQHF; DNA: TGCGCCAGCAGCCCACGGACAGGGTTGGGTCAGCCCCAGCATTTT
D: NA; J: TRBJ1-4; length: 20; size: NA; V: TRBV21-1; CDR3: CASSKAVAGTPMGTNEKLFF; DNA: TGTGCCAGCAGCAAAGCAGTCGCCGGGACACCTATGGGGACTAATGAAAAACTGTTTTTT
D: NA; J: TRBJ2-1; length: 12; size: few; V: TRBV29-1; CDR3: CSVERYYNEQFF; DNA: TGCAGCGTTGAGCGGTACTACAATGAGCAGTTCTTC
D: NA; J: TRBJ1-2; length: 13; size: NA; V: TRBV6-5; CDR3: CASSYLSNYGYTF; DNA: TGTGCCAGCAGTTACCTTTCGAACTATGGCTACACCTTC
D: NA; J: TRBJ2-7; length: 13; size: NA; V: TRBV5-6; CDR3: CASSYGGYYEQYF; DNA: TGTGCCAGCAGCTATGGGGGGTACTACGAGCAGTACTTC
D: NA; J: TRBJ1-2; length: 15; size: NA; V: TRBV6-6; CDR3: CASSYPTDNNYGYTF; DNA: TGTGCCAGCAGTTACCCGACAGATAACAACTATGGCTACACCTTC
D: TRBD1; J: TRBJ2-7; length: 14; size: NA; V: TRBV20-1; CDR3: CSASGWTGGNEQYF; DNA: TGCAGTGCTAGTGGGTGGACAGGGGGCAACGAGCAGTACTTC
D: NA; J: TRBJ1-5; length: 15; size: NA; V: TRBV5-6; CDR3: CASSLRGGGNQPQHF; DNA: TGTGCCAGCAGCTTGCGTGGAGGGGGCAATCAGCCCCAGCATTTT
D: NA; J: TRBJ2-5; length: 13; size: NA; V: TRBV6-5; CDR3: CASSVTGVETQYF; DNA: TGTGCCAGCAGCGTAACGGGGGTGGAGACCCAGTACTTC
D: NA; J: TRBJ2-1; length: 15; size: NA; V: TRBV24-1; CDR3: CATSDLRGAGNEQFF; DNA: TGTGCCACCAGTGATTTGCGGGGGGCCGGGAATGAGCAGTTCTTC
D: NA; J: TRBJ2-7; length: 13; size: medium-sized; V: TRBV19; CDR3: CASRATAVREQYF; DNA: TGTGCCAGTAGGGCGACAGCCGTCCGGGAGCAGTACTTC
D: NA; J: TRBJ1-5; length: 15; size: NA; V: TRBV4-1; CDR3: CASSQGPGGNQPQHF; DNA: TGCGCCAGCAGCCAAGGGCCGGGAGGGAATCAGCCCCAGCATTTT
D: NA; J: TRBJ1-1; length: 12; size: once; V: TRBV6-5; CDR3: CASILQGAEAFF; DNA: TGTGCCAGCATTTTACAGGGTGCTGAAGCTTTCTTT
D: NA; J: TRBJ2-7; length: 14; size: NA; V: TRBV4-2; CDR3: CASSQPGSSYEQYF; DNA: TGTGCCAGCAGCCAACCGGGTTCCTCCTACGAGCAGTACTTC
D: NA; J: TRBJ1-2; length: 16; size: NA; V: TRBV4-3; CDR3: CASSQDRFGISDGYTF; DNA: TGCGCCAGCAGCCAAGATAGATTCGGGATCTCCGATGGCTACACCTTC
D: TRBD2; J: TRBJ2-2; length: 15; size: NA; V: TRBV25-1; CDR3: CASSEGRLASGELFF; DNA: TGTGCCAGCAGTGAAGGCAGACTAGCCTCCGGGGAGCTGTTTTTT
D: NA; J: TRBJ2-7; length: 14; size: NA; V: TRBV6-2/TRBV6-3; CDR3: CASSYGDSYYEQYF; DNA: TGTGCCAGCAGTTACGGGGACTCCTACTACGAGCAGTACTTC
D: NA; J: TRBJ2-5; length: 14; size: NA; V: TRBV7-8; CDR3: CASSAQPSVETQYF; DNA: TGTGCCAGCAGCGCCCAGCCTAGCGTAGAGACCCAGTACTTC
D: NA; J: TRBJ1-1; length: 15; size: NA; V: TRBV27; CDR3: CASSLGRAGNTEAFF; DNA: TGTGCCAGCAGTTTGGGTAGGGCGGGGAACACTGAAGCTTTCTTT
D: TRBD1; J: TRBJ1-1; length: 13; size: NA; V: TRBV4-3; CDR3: CASSLQRTGEAFF; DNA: TGCGCCAGCAGCCTACAGAGGACAGGGGAAGCTTTCTTT
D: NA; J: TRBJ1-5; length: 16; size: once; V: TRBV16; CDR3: CASSQSLDDSNQPQHF; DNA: TGTGCCAGCAGCCAATCGTTAGATGATAGCAATCAGCCCCAGCATTTT
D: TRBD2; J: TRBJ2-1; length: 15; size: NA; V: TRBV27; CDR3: CASSLRAGAYNEQFF; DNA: TGTGCCAGCAGTTTACGAGCGGGAGCCTACAATGAGCAGTTCTTC
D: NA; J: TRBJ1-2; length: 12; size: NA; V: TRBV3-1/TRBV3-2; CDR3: CASSQAEWGYTF; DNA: TGTGCCAGCAGCCAAGCGGAGTGGGGCTACACCTTC
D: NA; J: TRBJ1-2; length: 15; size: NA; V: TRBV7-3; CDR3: CASSLRAGNNYGYTF; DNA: TGTGCCAGCAGCTTAAGGGCAGGGAATAACTATGGCTACACCTTC
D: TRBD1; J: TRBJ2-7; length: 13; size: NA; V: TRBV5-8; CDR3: CASSSLQGGEQYF; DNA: TGTGCCAGCAGCTCGTTACAGGGGGGCGAGCAGTACTTC
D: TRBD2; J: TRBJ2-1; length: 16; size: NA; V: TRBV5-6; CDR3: CASSLGLAGGVGEQFF; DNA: TGTGCCAGCAGCTTGGGACTAGCGGGAGGGGTGGGTGAGCAGTTCTTC
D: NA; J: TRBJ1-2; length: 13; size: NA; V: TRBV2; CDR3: CASSPTGPAGYTF; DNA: TGTGCCAGCAGCCCGACAGGACCCGCGGGCTACACCTTC
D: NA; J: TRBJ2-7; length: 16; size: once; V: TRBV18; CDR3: CASSPARQIFSYEQYF; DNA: TGTGCCAGCTCACCGGCTCGACAGATCTTCTCCTACGAGCAGTACTTC
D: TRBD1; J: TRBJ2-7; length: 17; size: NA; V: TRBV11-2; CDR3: CASSLDRVQGVSYEQYF; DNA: TGTGCCAGCAGCTTAGATAGGGTACAGGGGGTATCCTACGAGCAGTACTTC
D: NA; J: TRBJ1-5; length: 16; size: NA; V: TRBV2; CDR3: CASAIARRGGYQPQHF; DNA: TGTGCCAGCGCGATAGCACGCAGGGGAGGGTATCAGCCCCAGCATTTT
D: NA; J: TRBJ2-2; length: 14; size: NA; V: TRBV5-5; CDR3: CASSLEDYTGELFF; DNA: TGTGCCAGCAGCTTGGAGGACTACACCGGGGAGCTGTTTTTT
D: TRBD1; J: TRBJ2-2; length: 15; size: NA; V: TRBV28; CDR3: CASSLGQVNTGELFF; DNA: TGTGCCAGCAGTCTGGGACAGGTGAACACCGGGGAGCTGTTTTTT
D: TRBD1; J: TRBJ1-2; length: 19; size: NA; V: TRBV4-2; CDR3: CASSQATGTGGAFNYGYTF; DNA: TGTGCCAGCAGCCAAGCGACCGGGACAGGGGGTGCATTTAACTATGGCTACACCTTC
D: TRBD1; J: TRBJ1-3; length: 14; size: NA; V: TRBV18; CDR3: CASSQGASGNTIYF; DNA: TGTGCCAGCTCACAGGGGGCATCTGGAAACACCATATATTTT
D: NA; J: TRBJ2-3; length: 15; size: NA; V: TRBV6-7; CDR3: CATPFLWRFGDTQYF; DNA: TGTGCCACCCCCTTCTTATGGAGGTTTGGAGATACGCAGTATTTT
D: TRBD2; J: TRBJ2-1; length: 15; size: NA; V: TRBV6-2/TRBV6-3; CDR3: CASSLGLAGYYEQFF; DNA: TGTGCCAGCAGCCTGGGACTAGCGGGATACTATGAGCAGTTCTTC
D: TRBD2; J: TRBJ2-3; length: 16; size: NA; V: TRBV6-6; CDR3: CASSYRDYPSTDTQYF; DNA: TGTGCCAGCAGTTACCGGGACTATCCTAGCACAGATACGCAGTATTTT
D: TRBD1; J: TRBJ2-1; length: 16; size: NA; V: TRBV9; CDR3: CASSAVGTGVYNEQFF; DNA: TGTGCCAGCAGCGCGGTGGGGACAGGGGTCTACAATGAGCAGTTCTTC
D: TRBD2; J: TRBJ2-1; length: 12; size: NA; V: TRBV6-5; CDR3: CASGKGRDEQFF; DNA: TGTGCCAGCGGGAAGGGGAGGGATGAGCAGTTCTTC
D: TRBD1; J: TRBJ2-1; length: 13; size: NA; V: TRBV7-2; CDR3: CASSLGQINEQFF; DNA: TGTGCCAGCAGCCTGGGACAGATCAATGAGCAGTTCTTC
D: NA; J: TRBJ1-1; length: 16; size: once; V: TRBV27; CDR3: CASYTHPGGQNTEAFF; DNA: TGTGCCAGCTACACCCATCCGGGAGGACAAAACACTGAAGCTTTCTTT
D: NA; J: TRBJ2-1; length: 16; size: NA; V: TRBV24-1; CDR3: CATSDFGQGGYNEQFF; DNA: TGTGCCACCAGTGATTTCGGGCAGGGAGGCTACAATGAGCAGTTCTTC